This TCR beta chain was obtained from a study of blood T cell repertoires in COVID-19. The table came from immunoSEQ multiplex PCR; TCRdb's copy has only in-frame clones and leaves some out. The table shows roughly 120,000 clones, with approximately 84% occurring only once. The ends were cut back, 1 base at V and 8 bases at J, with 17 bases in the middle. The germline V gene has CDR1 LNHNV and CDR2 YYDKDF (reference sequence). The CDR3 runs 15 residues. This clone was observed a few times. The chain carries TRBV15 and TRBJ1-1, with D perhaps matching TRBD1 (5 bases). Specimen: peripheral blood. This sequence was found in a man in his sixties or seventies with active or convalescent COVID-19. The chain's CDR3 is CATSRGGSIGGEAFF. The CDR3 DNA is TGTGCCACCAGCAGAGGTGGATCCATCGGGGGAGAAGCTTTCTTT.